The rows below give T cell receptor beta chains drawn from one sample of a study of blood T cells in healthy people across ages. In TCRdb, the 5' RACE reads were re-called with MiXCR into one record per CDR3 protein. The sample holds around 1,100,000 distinct CDR3 sequences, roughly two fifths seen once. Sequencing was done on a sample of blood. These receptors all come from a man in his late teens or twenties in good health. The CDR3 runs from the conserved cysteine through the conserved F or W. A D gene is named only where the DNA matches it firmly. Some rows have no size entry. The others give once, few or many, or a class for an expanded clone.

J | V | size | D | DNA | CDR3
TRBJ2-2 | TRBV28 | . | TRBD1 | TGTGCCAGCAGCCCTTACTCGCCCACGGGACAGGCAGACACCGGGGAGCTGTTTTTT | CASSPYSPTGQADTGELFF
TRBJ2-1 | TRBV20-1 | many | TRBD2 | TGCAGTGCTAGAGAGACGGGACTAGCGTTTTACAATGAGCAGTTCTTC | CSARETGLAFYNEQFF
TRBJ2-7 | TRBV3-1 | few | . | TGTGCCAGCAGCCAAGAATCTAGGCTGGCCAACGAGCAGTACTTC | CASSQESRLANEQYF
TRBJ1-5 | TRBV27 | . | . | TGTGCCAGCAGCCAAGGGGTCGGTAGCAATCAGCCCCAGCATTTT | CASSQGVGSNQPQHF
TRBJ1-2 | TRBV7-3 | few | . | TGTGCCAGCAGAGGACCGGCATCATATGGCTACACCTTC | CASRGPASYGYTF
TRBJ2-1 | TRBV29-1 | . | TRBD2 | TGCAGCTCCCCCTTAAGCGGGGGGTTAAACAAGGAGCAGTTCTTC | CSSPLSGGLNKEQFF
TRBJ1-2 | TRBV7-3 | . | . | TGTGCCAGCAGCTTAAATTCCGGCTACTATGGCTACACCTTC | CASSLNSGYYGYTF
TRBJ1-4 | TRBV12-3/TRBV12-4 | few | . | TGTGCCAGCAGTCCTCAGCCGAATGAAAAACTGTTTTTT | CASSPQPNEKLFF
TRBJ2-1 | TRBV24-1 | . | . | TGTGCCACCAGTGATTTAGGGGGGTTTGTGCAGTTCTTC | CATSDLGGFVQFF
TRBJ2-1 | TRBV29-1 | . | . | TGCAGCGTTGAAGATCTTCCGCAGGGGAGCCCCGGGGTTGAGCAGTTCTTC | CSVEDLPQGSPGVEQFF
TRBJ2-7 | TRBV7-8 | . | . | TGTGCCAGCAGCTTAGGAATAGGGGGGATCGGCTACGAGCAGTACTTC | CASSLGIGGIGYEQYF
TRBJ1-2 | TRBV4-3 | . | . | TGCGCCAGCAGCCAAGCAGACAGGCTTTCTAACTATGGCTACACCTTC | CASSQADRLSNYGYTF
TRBJ2-3 | TRBV5-1 | . | TRBD2 | TGCGCCAGCAGCCCGGAAGGACTAGCGGGCCCCTGGGATACGCAGTATTTT | CASSPEGLAGPWDTQYF
TRBJ2-1 | TRBV10-3 | few | . | TGTGCCACCTTCTCGAGGCGGTCCAATGAGCAGTTCTTC | CATFSRRSNEQFF
TRBJ1-1 | TRBV12-3/TRBV12-4 | few | . | TGTGCCAGCAGTTTTCTCCTCGGCGACCTGAACACTGAAGCTTTCTTT | CASSFLLGDLNTEAFF
TRBJ1-1 | TRBV20-1 | . | . | TGCAGTGCTAGAGATTATCTTGGGATCGGGGCTTTCTTT | CSARDYLGIGAFF
TRBJ2-7 | TRBV4-1 | . | . | TGCGCCAGCAGCCAAGCAGCCACCAGCTCCTACAATGAGCAGTACTTC | CASSQAATSSYNEQYF
TRBJ2-7 | TRBV7-8 | once | . | TGTGCCAGCAGCCCACTAAGACAGGGAGGCGCCTACGAGCAGTACTTC | CASSPLRQGGAYEQYF
TRBJ2-1 | TRBV12-3/TRBV12-4 | . | TRBD2 | TGTGCCAGCAGCCCCGGGACTAGCGGGTGGCACAATGAGCAGTTCTTC | CASSPGTSGWHNEQFF
TRBJ2-1 | TRBV30 | . | TRBD2 | TGTGCCTGGAGTGTAGTTGGCGGGGGGATTTACAATGAGCAGTTCTTC | CAWSVVGGGIYNEQFF
TRBJ2-3 | TRBV5-1 | . | . | TGCGCCAGCAGCCGTACTCCCTTTGGTCAGGACGTGACAGATACGCAGTATTTT | CASSRTPFGQDVTDTQYF
TRBJ2-5 | TRBV28 | . | . | TGTGCCAGCAGTTTTTTGACAAACAATGAGCAGTACTTC | CASSFLTNNEQYF
TRBJ2-5 | TRBV6-1 | once | . | TGTGCCAGCAGTGAAAGGGGCATAACTCAAGAGACCCAGTACTTC | CASSERGITQETQYF
TRBJ1-2 | TRBV7-9 | . | . | TGTGTCAGCAGCGGGGACGTCAGTCGAGCTAACTATGGCTACACCTTC | CVSSGDVSRANYGYTF
TRBJ2-5 | TRBV3-1 | few | . | TGTGCCAGCAGCGGCCGGGCACAAGAGACCCAGTACTTC | CASSGRAQETQYF
TRBJ1-4 | TRBV9 | few | . | TGTGCCAGCAGCGCTCGGTCGGGGGCTAATGAAAAACTGTTTTTT | CASSARSGANEKLFF
TRBJ2-3 | TRBV7-9 | . | TRBD2 | TGTGCCAGCAGCTTATGGCATCTTAGCGGGGGGGGCGCAGATACGCAGTATTTT | CASSLWHLSGGGADTQYF
TRBJ1-1 | TRBV7-2 | few | . | TGTGCCAGCAGCTTGACGCTAAAGTATGAAGCTTTCTTT | CASSLTLKYEAFF
TRBJ2-7 | TRBV9 | few | TRBD2 | TGTGCCAGCAGCGACGGGACTAATCCCTACGAGCAGTACTTC | CASSDGTNPYEQYF
TRBJ2-7 | TRBV6-2/TRBV6-3 | few | . | TGTGCCAGCAACCGAGACAGACCTCTCGCGCGCGAGCAGTACTTC | CASNRDRPLAREQYF
TRBJ1-2 | TRBV6-5 | . | . | TGTGCCAGCAGTTACTCGACTGCCTATGGCTACACCTTC | CASSYSTAYGYTF
TRBJ2-7 | TRBV29-1 | few | TRBD2 | TGCAGCGTTCAGCGGGGTTCCTACAATGAGCAGTACTTC | CSVQRGSYNEQYF
TRBJ2-7 | TRBV27 | . | . | TGTGCCAGCAGTTTAAGGGCAGATTATTACAATGAGCAGTACTTC | CASSLRADYYNEQYF
TRBJ1-1 | TRBV7-2 | . | . | TGTGCCAGCAGCTTAGTCTCTAGGCGGTACACTGAAGCTTTCTTT | CASSLVSRRYTEAFF
TRBJ2-3 | TRBV12-3/TRBV12-4 | . | . | TGTGCCAGCAGTTTCGTTCCGGGGGCGGAGAATCGCGCCACAGATACGCAGTATTTT | CASSFVPGAENRATDTQYF
TRBJ2-5 | TRBV5-1 | . | . | TGCGCCAGCAGCTTGTACGGGGTCCAAGAGACCCAGTACTTC | CASSLYGVQETQYF
TRBJ1-5 | TRBV15 | . | . | TGTGCCACCAGCAGACCACTAGGGAATCAGCCCCAGCATTTT | CATSRPLGNQPQHF
TRBJ2-3 | TRBV29-1 | . | . | TGCAGCGTTGAGGGGGCAGATACGCAGTATTTT | CSVEGADTQYF
TRBJ2-3 | TRBV6-5 | . | TRBD2 | TGTACCAGCAAAGAGAGCGGGGGGGTGGGAGATACGCAGTATTTT | CTSKESGGVGDTQYF
TRBJ2-7 | TRBV20-1 | . | . | TGCAGTGCTGGAGACGGGGGAAAGTCCTCCTACGAGCAGTACTTC | CSAGDGGKSSYEQYF
TRBJ2-3 | TRBV29-1 | . | . | TGCAGCGTTGGAGGGATACTCACAGATACGCAGTATTTT | CSVGGILTDTQYF
TRBJ2-1 | TRBV15 | few | . | TGTGCCACCAGCAGGGTGGCGGCCGTTAGCTCCTACAATGAGCAGTTCTTC | CATSRVAAVSSYNEQFF
TRBJ2-7 | TRBV20-1 | many | . | TGCAGTGCTAGGGGGGGTGAAAATACCTACGAGCAGTACTTC | CSARGGENTYEQYF
TRBJ1-2 | TRBV2 | . | TRBD1 | TGTGCCAAGACGGGACAGGGTGTGCATGGCTACACCTTC | CAKTGQGVHGYTF
TRBJ2-7 | TRBV11-2 | . | . | TGTGCCAGCAGCCCTACAGGAACAGCAGCCTACGAGCAGTACTTC | CASSPTGTAAYEQYF
TRBJ1-1 | TRBV6-5 | . | . | TGTGCCAGCAGTTACTCGGGAGGGGTAAGGTCGGCTTTCTTT | CASSYSGGVRSAFF